This TCR beta chain originates from a study of OX40 agonist ivuxolimab in advanced cancers. Whole-study context: Partial responses occurred in three patients (one hepatocellular carcinoma, two cutaneous melanoma). Study observations and caveats: It was also the case that some nonresponders had low normalized T-cell clonal expansion. Antigen specificity was not determined for the expanded peripheral T cells.

Note on this clone: What it binds is unknown.

Libraries were prepared by immunoSEQ multiplex PCR; TCRdb keeps only in-frame clonotypes and omits some of them. The profile shows 65,000 to 80,000 clones, approximately 91% of them singletons. The receptor comes from an adult with an advanced solid tumor such as melanoma, head and neck, liver or kidney cancer. The sample in question was CD4+ or CD8+ T cells sorted from blood, obtained in a trial of the OX40 agonist ivuxolimab.

This CDR3 is CAISGRGTTGNTEAFF. The DNA of the CDR3 is TGTGCCATCAGTGGACGCGGAACGACGGGGAACACTGAAGCTTTCTTT. The rearrangement links TRBV10-3 to TRBJ1-1; D is unresolved. V shed 4 bases and J shed 1 base, with 16 bases lying between them. The length of the CDR3 is 16 residues. Germline V gives CDR1 ENHRY, CDR2 SYGVKD.